The text below deals with one T cell receptor (beta chain). Its binding antigen is unknown. Base qualities are not provided; no much larger clone lies one nucleotide away. The donors were included in the validation cohort of approximately 120 subjects, a group kept apart from the approximately 690-subject first cohort. The method was the immunoSEQ multiplex PCR assay. As for the original processing: To diagnose cytomegalovirus status from the catalog of TCR beta chain sequences, a statistical classification framework was built. In TCRdb, the immuneACCESS table is reduced to in-frame sequences with V and J assigned. These tables do not hold every clone; where another copy was compared, an unresolved V gene accounts for under half, and the others remain unexplained. The DNA was the basis for D and trimming; V, J and clone size are from that table. The sample has about 160,000 clones on record, around 82% of them singletons. The ten most abundant clones make up approximately 10% of the sample.

The data are from a study of cytomegalovirus exposure and HLA in healthy donors (dated by TCRdb to about 2017). Background for the entire study: The 500 to 800 repertoires of the first cohort and the 95 to 150 validation repertoires were produced on the same platform, according to a later analysis. The study aimed to test whether cataloging public T cell receptors could reveal signatures of past pathogen exposure. Along with the approximately 700-subject first cohort, a separate validation cohort of around 110 different subjects was used. High-throughput TCR immunosequencing, statistical association of individual TCRs with disease status, and machine learning were combined to predict cytomegalovirus infection status. The study at large found these results: The classifier was reported to diagnose cytomegalovirus status with high specificity and sensitivity in both the original cohort and the validation cohort. Of the cluster scores, about 94% were above 0 in a later analysis, which found that TCRs clustered in the first cohort also tended to co-occur in the 120 or so validation repertoires. According to the authors, the approach could potentially be generalized to other disease states and immunological phenotypes. The study gave a list of 150 to 200 TCR beta chains associated with cytomegalovirus. Three of the identified cytomegalovirus-associated TCR beta chains were confirmed in vitro to be specific for cytomegalovirus antigens. The validation cohort had no HLA typing available for a later analysis, so co-occurrence within that cohort was assessed over all 130 or so repertoires. Across donors, most TCR sequences were observed very rarely, whereas some public TCRs were present in many individuals.

The TCR was taken from a man in his thirties or forties in good health and CMV-seropositive. Sequencing used PBMCs.

In nucleotide form, the sequence is TGTGCCAGCAGGATCACCGGGACAGGGGTTTGGAGCAATCAGCCCCAGCATTTT. Its coded protein is CASRITGTGVWSNQPQHF. Here the chain combines TRBV27 and TRBJ1-5; 10 nucleotides in the junction match TRBD1. The germline V gene (reference sequence) sets CDR1 to MNHEY and CDR2 to SMNVEV. At the junction V is shortened by 6 bases and J by 1 base; bases outside the gene matches: 12. The CDR3 spans 18 residues, from the cysteine through the phenylalanine. Only the CDR3 part of the read is kept: 54 bases, read in frame from the first base.